A selection of T cell receptor beta chains follows, all from one sample in a study of CD8+CD57+ T cells in acquired aplastic anemia. MiXCR, run by TCRdb on the reads, gives a single entry per CDR3 protein. The sample shows hundreds of thousands of distinct CDR3 sequences, around 30% of them seen only once. Sequences were obtained from sorted CD4+, CD8+, or CD8+CD57+ T cells (not recorded which) from PBMCs. These receptors originate from a human donor with aplastic anemia. CDR3s include the opening cysteine and the closing phenylalanine or tryptophan. The D gene is left open where the match is weak. For some rows the clone size is stated as once, few or many, or as a class when expanded; others skip it.

TRBJ2-7 many TRBV11-2 TRBD2 TGTGCCAGCAGCTTACCAGCGGGGGGGATCGAGCAGTACTTC CASSLPAGGIEQYF
TRBJ1-4 few TRBV19 . TGTGCCAGTAGTATGCGGTTGGGCCAGGCAACTAATGAAAAACTGTTTTTT CASSMRLGQATNEKLFF
TRBJ2-7 few TRBV30 . TGTGCCTGGAGTAGGGGAACCTACGAGCAGTACTTC CAWSRGTYEQYF
TRBJ1-3 . TRBV30 . TGTGCCTGGAGTAGAGGGGATGCGGGGGACACCATATATTTT CAWSRGDAGDTIYF
TRBJ2-1 . TRBV2 . TGTGCCAGCAGCTCAATAGGCAGGAACGATGAGCAGTTCTTC CASSSIGRNDEQFF
TRBJ1-1 . TRBV7-2 . TGTGCCAGCAGCTTAGCTCTGGGTGTCAACACTGAAGCTTTCTTT CASSLALGVNTEAFF
TRBJ2-5 many TRBV7-7 . TGTGCTAGCAGCTTCTTGGAGACCCAGTACTTC CASSFLETQYF
TRBJ2-2 . TRBV2 . TGTGCCAGCAGTGTGGACAGCAACACCGGGGAGCTGTTTTTT CASSVDSNTGELFF
TRBJ1-3 . TRBV14 . TGTGCCAGCAGCCATCAATGGGACATTGGAAACACCATATATTTT CASSHQWDIGNTIYF
TRBJ2-3 few TRBV29-1 TRBD1 TGCAGCGCGGGACAGCCCACAGATACGCAGTATTTT CSAGQPTDTQYF
TRBJ1-5 many TRBV7-8 TRBD1 TGTGCCAGCAGATCCGGGACAGGGATTTTTCAGCCCCAGCATTTT CASRSGTGIFQPQHF